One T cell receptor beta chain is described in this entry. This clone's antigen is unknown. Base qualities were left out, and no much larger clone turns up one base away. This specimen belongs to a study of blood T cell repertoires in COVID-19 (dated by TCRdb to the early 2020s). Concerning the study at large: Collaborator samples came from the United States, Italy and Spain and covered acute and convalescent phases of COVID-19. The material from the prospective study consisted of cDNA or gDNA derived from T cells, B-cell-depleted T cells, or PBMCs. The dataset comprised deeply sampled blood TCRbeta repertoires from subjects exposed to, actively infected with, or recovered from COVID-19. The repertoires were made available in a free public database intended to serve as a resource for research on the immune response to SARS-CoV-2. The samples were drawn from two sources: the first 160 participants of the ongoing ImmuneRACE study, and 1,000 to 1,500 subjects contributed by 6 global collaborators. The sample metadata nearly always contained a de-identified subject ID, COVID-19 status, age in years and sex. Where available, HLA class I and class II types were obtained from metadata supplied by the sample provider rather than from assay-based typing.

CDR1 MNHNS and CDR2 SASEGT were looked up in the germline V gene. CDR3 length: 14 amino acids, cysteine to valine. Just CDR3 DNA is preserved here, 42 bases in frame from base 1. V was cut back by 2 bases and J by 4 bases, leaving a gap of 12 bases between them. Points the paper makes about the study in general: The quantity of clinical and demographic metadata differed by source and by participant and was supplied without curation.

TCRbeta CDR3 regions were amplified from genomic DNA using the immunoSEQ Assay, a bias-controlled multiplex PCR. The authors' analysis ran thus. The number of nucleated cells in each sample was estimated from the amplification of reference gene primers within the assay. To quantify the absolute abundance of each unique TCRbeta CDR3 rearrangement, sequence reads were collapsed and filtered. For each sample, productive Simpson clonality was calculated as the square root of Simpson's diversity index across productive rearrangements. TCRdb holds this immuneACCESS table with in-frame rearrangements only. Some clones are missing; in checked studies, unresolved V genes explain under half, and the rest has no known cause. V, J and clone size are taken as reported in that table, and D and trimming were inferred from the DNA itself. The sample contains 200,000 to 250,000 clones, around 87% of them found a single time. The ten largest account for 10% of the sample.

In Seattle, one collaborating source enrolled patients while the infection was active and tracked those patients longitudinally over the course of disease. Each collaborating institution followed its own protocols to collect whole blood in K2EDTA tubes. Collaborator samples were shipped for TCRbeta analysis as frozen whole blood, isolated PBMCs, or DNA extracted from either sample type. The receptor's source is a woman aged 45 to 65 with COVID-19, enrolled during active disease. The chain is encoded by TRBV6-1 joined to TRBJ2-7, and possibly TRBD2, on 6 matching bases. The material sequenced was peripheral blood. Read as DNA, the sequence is TGTGCCAGCAGTGAAAGGGCGGGGTGGTACGAGCAGTACGTC. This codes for CASSERAGWYEQYV.